The clone carrying this TCR beta chain was observed a few times. Antigen specificity is unknown. The V gene's germline CDR1 is SNHLY and CDR2 FYNNEI. This CDR3 comprises 14 residues. Trimming at V came to 6 bases and at J to 8 bases, leaving 7 bases not matched to a gene. Sample treatment: roughly 10-day PBMC culture with coronavirus spike peptide pools or control peptides (ViraFEST assay). CD4+ T cells that came from the unexposed donor were collected before the COVID-19 pandemic (2011-2018). This sample is part of a study of vaccination and CD4 T cells after COVID-19. Study overall: Researchers treated cells with overlapping spike peptides taken from SARS-CoV-2, HCoV-NL63, HCoV-OC43 and HCoV-229E. Study-wide results and limits: Looking at convalescent patients, a median approximately 83% of reactive clones were present only post-vaccination.

Sequencing of the DNA from cultured CD4+ T cells was carried out with the Oncomine TCR Beta short-read assay. TCRdb ran MiXCR on the PCR reads and lists one entry per CDR3 protein. The sample has around 3,000 distinct CDR3 sequences; approximately 30% are singletons. The rearrangement links TRBV2 to TRBJ1-2, with 12 bases lining up with TRBD1. The sequenced sample consisted of CD4+ T cells from blood, cultured in vitro. This clonotype was sampled from a human donor in good health. CDR3 sequence reads: CASRGGQGAVGYTF. In DNA, the CDR3 is TGTGCCAGCAGAGGGGGACAGGGGGCGGTCGGCTACACCTTC.